Listed below are T cell receptor beta chains from one sample, sequenced in a study of sequential checkpoint blockade in melanoma. Assay: immunoSEQ multiplex PCR; the TCRdb copy retains only in-frame clones and omits some. The top ten clones hold about a fifth of a sample with about 3,500 clones, about three fifths of them seen once. This specimen was CD8+ T cells sorted from blood (inferred from file names), taken from a patient given nivolumab and ipilimumab in sequence. The receptors stem from a human donor with melanoma. Each CDR3 is given with its conserved first and last residue. D genes are given only for firm matches. Size values are once, few and many counts, or a class for expanded clones, and some rows have none.

>TRBD1|TRBJ2-7|TRBV7-8|-
TGTGCCAGCAGCCCGGGGACAGGGCAGTACGAGCAGTACTTC
CASSPGTGQYEQYF
>-|TRBJ1-1|TRBV7-8|-
TGTGCCAGCAGCTTAGAGCAGGGGCACCCTGAAGCTTTCTTT
CASSLEQGHPEAFF
>-|TRBJ2-3|TRBV7-2|-
TGTGCCAGCAGCTTGAGTTCAGGAGGGCGCACAGATACGCAGTATTTT
CASSLSSGGRTDTQYF
>-|TRBJ2-2|TRBV11-3|few
TGTGCCAGCAGCTTGTTACAGGTTTACACCGGGGAGCTGTTTTTT
CASSLLQVYTGELFF
>TRBD2|TRBJ2-3|TRBV27|-
TGTGCCAGCAGCATGGGACTAGCGGGCGCAGATACGCAGTATTTT
CASSMGLAGADTQYF
>-|TRBJ2-7|TRBV7-9|-
TGTGCCAGCAGCCAAGAAGGGGGGAGGGCCTACGAGCAGTACTTC
CASSQEGGRAYEQYF
>-|TRBJ1-1|TRBV27|medium-sized
TGTGCCAGCAGTTTAAGTGTTAAAGGGGACTTAAGCTTCTTT
CASSLSVKGDLSFF
>-|TRBJ2-7|TRBV5-6|-
TGTGCCAGCGAAAGGACTACAGGGGCGTCCTACGAGCAGTACTTC
CASERTTGASYEQYF
>-|TRBJ2-1|TRBV4-1|-
TGCGCCAGCAGCCAAGGAGCCCAGGTGGGTTGGCAGTTCTTC
CASSQGAQVGWQFF
>-|TRBJ2-7|TRBV30|-
TGTGCCTGGAGTGTTTCGGGTGAGCAGTACTTC
CAWSVSGEQYF
>-|TRBJ2-1|TRBV15|-
TGTGCCACCAGCGGAGTAACCTACAATGAGCAGTTCTTC
CATSGVTYNEQFF
>-|TRBJ2-7|TRBV7-8|-
TGTGCCAGCAGCTTAGCGTCTCCCGAGCAGTACTTC
CASSLASPEQYF
>TRBD1|TRBJ2-1|TRBV2|few
TGTGCCAGCAGCGGACGACAGGGAGTTAACAATGAGCAGTTCTTC
CASSGRQGVNNEQFF
>-|TRBJ1-1|TRBV4-1|-
TGCGCCAGCAGCCAAGAGGGAGTTGGGTGGACTGAAGCTTTCTTT
CASSQEGVGWTEAFF
>TRBD1|TRBJ2-7|TRBV5-6|medium-sized
TGTGCCAGCAGCGGGGGGGACAGGGACGCCTACGAGCAGTACTTC
CASSGGDRDAYEQYF
>-|TRBJ1-2|TRBV4-2|few
TGTGCCAGCAGCCAAGGAGATAACTATGGCTACACCTTC
CASSQGDNYGYTF
>TRBD2|TRBJ2-3|TRBV9|few
TGTGCCAGCAGCGTAGTGGGACTAGCGGGGGGGCGGGATACGCAGTATTTT
CASSVVGLAGGRDTQYF
>-|TRBJ1-5|TRBV7-9|few
TGTGCCAGCAGCTTAGGAGTTCAGCCCCAGCATTTT
CASSLGVQPQHF
>TRBD2|TRBJ2-7|TRBV4-1|-
TGCGCCAGCAGCCAAGAGACTAGCGGGAGTCGCTACGAGCAGTACTTC
CASSQETSGSRYEQYF
>TRBD1|TRBJ1-1|TRBV5-1|-
TGCGCCAGCAGCCCGGGACAGGGGTTTATCCTGAACACTGAAGCTTTCTTT
CASSPGQGFILNTEAFF
>-|TRBJ1-5|TRBV5-4|-
TGTGCCAGCAGCTTGGTAGTGGGTCCAGGATATCAGCCCCAGCATTTT
CASSLVVGPGYQPQHF
>-|TRBJ2-2|TRBV10-1|-
TGCGCCAGCAGCCTAGGAACCGGGGAGCTGTTTTTT
CASSLGTGELFF
>TRBD1|TRBJ2-1|TRBV27|-
TGTGCCAGCAGTTGGACAGGGGCCAATGAGCAGTTCTTC
CASSWTGANEQFF
>TRBD2|TRBJ2-3|TRBV6-1|few
TGTGCCAGCAGTGAATTTTTAACGGGAGGAGCAGATACGCAGTATTTT
CASSEFLTGGADTQYF
>-|TRBJ2-2|TRBV5-4|-
TGTGCCAGCAGTTTTTATAACGGGGGGCTCACCGGGGAGCTGTTTTTT
CASSFYNGGLTGELFF
>TRBD2|TRBJ2-6|TRBV5-4|-
TGTGCCAGCAGCTTTCCAAGCGGGGCTGGGGCCAACGTCCTGACTTTC
CASSFPSGAGANVLTF
>-|TRBJ2-7|TRBV5-6|-
TGTGCCAGCAGCAACATCAGGGTTTTCGAGCAGTACTTC
CASSNIRVFEQYF
>-|TRBJ2-7|TRBV5-4|-
TGTGCCAGCAGCTTGGGAGGGGAGGCCTACTACGAGCAGTACTTC
CASSLGGEAYYEQYF
>TRBD2|TRBJ2-1|TRBV9|once
TGTGCCAGCAGCGCCCTTGCCCGAGCGGGGGGCGACAATGAGCAGTTCTTC
CASSALARAGGDNEQFF
>-|TRBJ1-2|TRBV27|once
TGTGCCAGCAGTTTATCGACAGGCAACTATGGCTACACCTTC
CASSLSTGNYGYTF
>-|TRBJ2-5|TRBV7-9|-
TGTGCCAGCGAGGGTTCGGAGACCCAGTACTTC
CASEGSETQYF
>-|TRBJ2-7|TRBV4-1|few
TGCGCCAGCAGCCAAGCTTCAGGGCCCTCCTACGAGCAGTACTTC
CASSQASGPSYEQYF